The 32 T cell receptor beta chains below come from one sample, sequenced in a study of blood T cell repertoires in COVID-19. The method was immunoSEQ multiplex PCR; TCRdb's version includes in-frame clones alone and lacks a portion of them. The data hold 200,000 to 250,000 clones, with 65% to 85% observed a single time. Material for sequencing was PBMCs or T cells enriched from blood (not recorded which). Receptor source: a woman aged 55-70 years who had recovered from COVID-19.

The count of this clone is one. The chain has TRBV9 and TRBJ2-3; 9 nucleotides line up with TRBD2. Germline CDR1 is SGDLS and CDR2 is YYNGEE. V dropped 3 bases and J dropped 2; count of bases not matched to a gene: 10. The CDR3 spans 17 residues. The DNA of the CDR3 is TGTGCCAGCAGCGAGATGGGGCTAGCGGGGATCACAGATACGCAGTATTTT. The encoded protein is CASSEMGLAGITDTQYF.

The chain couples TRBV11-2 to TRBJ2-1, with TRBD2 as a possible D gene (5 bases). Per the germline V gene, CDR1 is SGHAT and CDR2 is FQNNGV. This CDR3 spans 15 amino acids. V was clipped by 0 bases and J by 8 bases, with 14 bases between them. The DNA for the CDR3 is TGTGCCAGCAGCTTAGATAATAGAGGGATCGATGAGCAGTTCTTC. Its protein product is CASSLDNRGIDEQFF.

CDR3 residues: CASSPDRVRETQYF. In DNA, the CDR3 is TGTGCCAGCAGCCCAGACAGGGTCCGGGAGACCCAGTACTTC. The J gene is TRBJ2-5, the V gene TRBV7-7, with 7 bases fitting TRBD1. V was clipped by 5 bases and J by 5 bases; unmatched bases: 8. Germline CDR1 reads SSHAT; CDR2 reads FNYEAQ (reference sequence). This CDR3 is built from 14 residues. Full variable domain (outside the CDR3, taken from reference TRBV7-7 and TRBJ2-5): GAGVSQSPRYKVTKRGQDVTLRCDPISSHATLYWYQQALGQGPEFLTYFNYEAQPDKSGLPSDRFSAERPEGSISTLTIQRTEQRDSAMYRCASSPDRVRETQYFGPGTRLLVL.

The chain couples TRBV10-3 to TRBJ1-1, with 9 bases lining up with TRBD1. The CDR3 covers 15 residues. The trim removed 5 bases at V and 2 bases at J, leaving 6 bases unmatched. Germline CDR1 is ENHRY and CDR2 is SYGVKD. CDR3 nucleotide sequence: TGTGCCATCAGTCGGGACAGGGATGCTAACACTGAAGCTTTCTTT. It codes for CAISRDRDANTEAFF.

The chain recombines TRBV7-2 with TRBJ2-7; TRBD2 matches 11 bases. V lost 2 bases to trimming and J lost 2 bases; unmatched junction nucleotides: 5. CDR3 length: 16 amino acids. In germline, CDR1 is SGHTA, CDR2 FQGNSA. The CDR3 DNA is TGTGCCAGCAGCTTATCTAGCGGGAGGACCACCTACGAGCAGTACTTC. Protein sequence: CASSLSSGRTTYEQYF. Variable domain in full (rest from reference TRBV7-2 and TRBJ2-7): GAGVSQSPSNKVTEKGKDVELRCDPISGHTALYWYRQSLGQGLEFLIYFQGNSAPDKSGLPSDRFSAERTGGSVSTLTIQRTQQEDSAVYLCASSLSSGRTTYEQYFGPGTRLTVT.

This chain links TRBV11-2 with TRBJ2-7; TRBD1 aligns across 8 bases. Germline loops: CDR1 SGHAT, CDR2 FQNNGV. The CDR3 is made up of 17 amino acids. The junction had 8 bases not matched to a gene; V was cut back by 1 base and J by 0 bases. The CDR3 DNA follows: TGTGCCAGCAGCTTAGGCGGGACAGGACCTAGCTCCTACGAGCAGTACTTC. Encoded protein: CASSLGGTGPSSYEQYF.

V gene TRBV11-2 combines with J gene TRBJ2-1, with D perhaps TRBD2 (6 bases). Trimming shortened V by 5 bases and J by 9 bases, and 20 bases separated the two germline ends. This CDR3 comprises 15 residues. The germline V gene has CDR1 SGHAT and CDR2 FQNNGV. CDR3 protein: CASSPRGLTILEQFF. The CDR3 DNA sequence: TGTGCCAGCAGCCCCCGGGGACTGACCATTCTTGAGCAGTTCTTC. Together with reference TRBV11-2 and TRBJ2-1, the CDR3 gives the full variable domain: EAGVAQSPRYKIIEKRQSVAFWCNPISGHATLYWYQQILGQGPKLLIQFQNNGVVDDSQLPKDRFSAERLKGVDSTLKIQPAKLEDSAVYLCASSPRGLTILEQFFGPGTRLTVL.

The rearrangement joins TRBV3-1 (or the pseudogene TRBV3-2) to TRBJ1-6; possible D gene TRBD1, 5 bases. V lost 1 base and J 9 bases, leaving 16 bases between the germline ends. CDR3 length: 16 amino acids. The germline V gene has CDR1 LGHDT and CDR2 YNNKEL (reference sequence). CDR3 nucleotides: TGTGCCAGCAGCCAAGGGATGGGCGGGGACGGTTCACCCCTCCACTTT. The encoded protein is CASSQGMGGDGSPLHF.

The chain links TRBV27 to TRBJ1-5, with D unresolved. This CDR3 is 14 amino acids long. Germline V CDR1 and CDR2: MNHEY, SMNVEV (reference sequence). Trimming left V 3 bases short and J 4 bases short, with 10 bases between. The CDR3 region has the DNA TGTGCCAGCAGTTTGGAGTACCGGAATCAGCCCCAGCATTTT. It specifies CASSLEYRNQPQHF.

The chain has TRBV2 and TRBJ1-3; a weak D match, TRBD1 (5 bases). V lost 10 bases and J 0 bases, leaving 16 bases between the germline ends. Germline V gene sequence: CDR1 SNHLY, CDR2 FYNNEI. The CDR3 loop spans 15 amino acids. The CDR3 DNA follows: TGTGCCACCCCCCTGGGGCAGGCCTCTGGAAACACCATATATTTT. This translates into CATPLGQASGNTIYF.

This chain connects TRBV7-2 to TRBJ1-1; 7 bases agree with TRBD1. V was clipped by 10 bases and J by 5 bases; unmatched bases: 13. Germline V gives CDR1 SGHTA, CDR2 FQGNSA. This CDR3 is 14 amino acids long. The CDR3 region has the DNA TGTGCCACCAAATTGGGCCAGGGGGAGACTGAAGCTTTCTTT. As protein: CATKLGQGETEAFF.

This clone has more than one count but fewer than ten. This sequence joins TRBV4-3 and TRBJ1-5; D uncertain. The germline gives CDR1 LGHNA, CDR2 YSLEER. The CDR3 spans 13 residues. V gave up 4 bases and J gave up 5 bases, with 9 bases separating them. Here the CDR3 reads CASSLERDQPQHF. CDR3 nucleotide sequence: TGCGCCAGCAGCCTGGAGAGGGATCAGCCCCAGCATTTT.

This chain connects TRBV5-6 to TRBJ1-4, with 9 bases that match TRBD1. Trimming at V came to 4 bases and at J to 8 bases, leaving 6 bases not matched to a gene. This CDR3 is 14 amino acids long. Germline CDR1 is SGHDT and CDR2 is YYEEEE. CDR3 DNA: TGTGCCAGCAGCATTGGACAGGGGAGGGAAAAACTGTTTTTT. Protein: CASSIGQGREKLFF.

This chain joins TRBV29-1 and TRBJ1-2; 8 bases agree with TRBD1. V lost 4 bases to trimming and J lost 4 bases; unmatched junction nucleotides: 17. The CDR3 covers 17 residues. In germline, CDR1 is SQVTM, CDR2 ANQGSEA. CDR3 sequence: CSVGGPGTGLGGYGYTF. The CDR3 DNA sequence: TGCAGCGTTGGGGGCCCGGGGACAGGACTTGGCGGCTATGGCTACACCTTC.

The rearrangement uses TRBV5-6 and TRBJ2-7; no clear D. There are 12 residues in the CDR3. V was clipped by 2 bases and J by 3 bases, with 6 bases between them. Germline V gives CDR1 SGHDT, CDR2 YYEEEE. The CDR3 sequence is CASSFSRYEQYF. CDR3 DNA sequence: TGTGCCAGCAGCTTTTCGCGCTACGAGCAGTACTTC. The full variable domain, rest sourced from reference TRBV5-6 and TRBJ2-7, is DAGVTQSPTHLIKTRGQQVTLRCSPKSGHDTVSWYQQALGQGPQFIFQYYEEEERQRGNFPDRFSGHQFPNYSSELNVNALLLGDSALYLCASSFSRYEQYFGPGTRLTVT.

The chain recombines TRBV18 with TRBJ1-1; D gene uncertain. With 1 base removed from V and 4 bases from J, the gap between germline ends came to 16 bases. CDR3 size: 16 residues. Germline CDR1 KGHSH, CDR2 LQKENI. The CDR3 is CASSPRAKIEGTEAFF. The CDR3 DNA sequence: TGTGCCAGCTCACCACGGGCCAAGATCGAGGGCACTGAAGCTTTCTTT.

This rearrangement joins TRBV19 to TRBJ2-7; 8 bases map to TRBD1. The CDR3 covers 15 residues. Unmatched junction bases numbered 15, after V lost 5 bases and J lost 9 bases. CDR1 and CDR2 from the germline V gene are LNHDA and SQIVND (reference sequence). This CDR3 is CASSSAGTGTRAQYF. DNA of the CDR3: TGTGCCAGTAGTTCCGCCGGGACAGGAACTCGGGCGCAGTACTTC. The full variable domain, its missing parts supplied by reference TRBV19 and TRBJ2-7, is DGGITQSPKYLFRKEGQNVTLSCEQNLNHDAMYWYRQDPGQGLRLIYYSQIVNDFQKGDIAEGYSVSREKKESFPLTVTSAQKNPTAFYLCASSSAGTGTRAQYFGPGTRLTVT.

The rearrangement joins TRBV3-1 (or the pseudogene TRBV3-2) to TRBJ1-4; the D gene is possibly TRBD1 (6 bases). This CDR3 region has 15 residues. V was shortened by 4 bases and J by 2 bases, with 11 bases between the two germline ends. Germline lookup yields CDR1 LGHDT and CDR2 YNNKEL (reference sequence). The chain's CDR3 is CASSLVGGTNEKLFF. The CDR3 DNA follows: TGTGCCAGCAGCCTTGTTGGGGGCACTAATGAAAAACTGTTTTTT.

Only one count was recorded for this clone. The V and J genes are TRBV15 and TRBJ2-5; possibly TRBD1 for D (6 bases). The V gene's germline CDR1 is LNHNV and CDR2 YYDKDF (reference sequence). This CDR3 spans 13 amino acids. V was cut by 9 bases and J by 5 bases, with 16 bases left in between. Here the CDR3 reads CATSRGTGETQYF. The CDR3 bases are TGTGCCACGTCCAGGGGTACGGGGGAGACCCAGTACTTC.

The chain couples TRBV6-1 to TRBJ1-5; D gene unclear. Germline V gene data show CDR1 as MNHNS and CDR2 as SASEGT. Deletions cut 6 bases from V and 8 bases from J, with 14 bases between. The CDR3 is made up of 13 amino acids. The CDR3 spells CASSRAAFEPQHF. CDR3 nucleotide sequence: TGTGCCAGCAGCCGTGCTGCGTTCGAGCCCCAGCATTTT.

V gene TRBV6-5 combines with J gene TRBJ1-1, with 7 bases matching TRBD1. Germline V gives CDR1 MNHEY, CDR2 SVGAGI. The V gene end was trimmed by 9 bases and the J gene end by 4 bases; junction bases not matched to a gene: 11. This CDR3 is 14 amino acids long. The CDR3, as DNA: TGTGCCAGTCACAAGACAGGGTTTGGCACTGAAGCTTTCTTT. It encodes CASHKTGFGTEAFF.

For the CDR3, the DNA is TGCGCCAGCAGCCCCCGGGACAGGGGCAATCAGCCCCAGCATTTT. Amino acids: CASSPRDRGNQPQHF. V and J are TRBV4-1 and TRBJ1-5, with 9 positions matching TRBD1. V dropped 4 bases and J dropped 2; count of bases not matched to a gene: 3. CDR3 length equals 15 residues. The V gene's germline CDR1 is MGHRA and CDR2 YSYEKL.

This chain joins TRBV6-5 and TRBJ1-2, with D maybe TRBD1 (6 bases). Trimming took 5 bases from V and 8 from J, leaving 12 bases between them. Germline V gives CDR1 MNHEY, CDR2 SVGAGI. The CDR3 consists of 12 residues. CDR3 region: CASSRTDRGYTF. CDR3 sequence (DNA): TGTGCCAGCAGTCGGACAGATCGGGGCTACACCTTC.

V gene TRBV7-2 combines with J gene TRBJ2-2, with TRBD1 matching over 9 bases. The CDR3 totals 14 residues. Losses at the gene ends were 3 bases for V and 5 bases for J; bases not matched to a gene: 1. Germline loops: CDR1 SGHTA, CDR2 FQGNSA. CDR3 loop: CASSFGTGTGELFF. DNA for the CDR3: TGTGCCAGCAGCTTCGGGACAGGGACCGGGGAGCTGTTTTTT.

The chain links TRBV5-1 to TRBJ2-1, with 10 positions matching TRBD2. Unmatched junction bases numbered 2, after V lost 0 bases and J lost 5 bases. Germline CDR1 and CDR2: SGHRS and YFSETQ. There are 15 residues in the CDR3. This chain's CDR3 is CASSLEGTSDNEQFF. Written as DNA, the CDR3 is TGCGCCAGCAGCTTGGAAGGGACTAGCGACAATGAGCAGTTCTTC.

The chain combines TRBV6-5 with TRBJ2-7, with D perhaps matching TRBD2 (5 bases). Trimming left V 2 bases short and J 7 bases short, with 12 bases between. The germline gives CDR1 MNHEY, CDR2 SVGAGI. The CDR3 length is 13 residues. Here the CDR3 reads CASSYGGPQEQYF. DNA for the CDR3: TGTGCCAGCAGTTACGGCGGGCCTCAAGAGCAGTACTTC.

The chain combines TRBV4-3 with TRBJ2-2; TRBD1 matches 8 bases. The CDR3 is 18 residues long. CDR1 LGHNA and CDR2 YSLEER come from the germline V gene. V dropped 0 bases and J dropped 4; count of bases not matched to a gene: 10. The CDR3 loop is CASSQDALGQGGTGELFF. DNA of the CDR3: TGCGCCAGCAGCCAAGACGCCCTAGGACAGGGAGGCACCGGGGAGCTGTTTTTT.

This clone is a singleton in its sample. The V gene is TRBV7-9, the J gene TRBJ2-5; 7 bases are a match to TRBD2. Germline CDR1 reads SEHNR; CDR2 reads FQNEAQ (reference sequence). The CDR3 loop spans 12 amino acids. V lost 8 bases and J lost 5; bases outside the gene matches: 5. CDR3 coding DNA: TGTGCCAGCGCGGGAGCCCCCGAGACCCAGTACTTC. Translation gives CASAGAPETQYF.

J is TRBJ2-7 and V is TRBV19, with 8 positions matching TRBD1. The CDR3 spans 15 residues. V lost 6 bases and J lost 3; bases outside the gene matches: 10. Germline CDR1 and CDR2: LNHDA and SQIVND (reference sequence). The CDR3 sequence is CASSPQGADFYEQYF. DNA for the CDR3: TGTGCCAGTAGCCCCCAGGGGGCGGATTTCTACGAGCAGTACTTC.

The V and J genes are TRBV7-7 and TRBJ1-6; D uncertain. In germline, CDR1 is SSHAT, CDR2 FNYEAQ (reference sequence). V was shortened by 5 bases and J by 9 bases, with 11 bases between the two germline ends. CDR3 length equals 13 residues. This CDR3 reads CASSPQLGSPLHF. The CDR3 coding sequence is TGTGCCAGCAGCCCACAGTTGGGTTCACCCCTCCACTTT. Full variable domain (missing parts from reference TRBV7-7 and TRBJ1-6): GAGVSQSPRYKVTKRGQDVTLRCDPISSHATLYWYQQALGQGPEFLTYFNYEAQPDKSGLPSDRFSAERPEGSISTLTIQRTEQRDSAMYRCASSPQLGSPLHFGNGTRLTVT.

The CDR3 sequence is CATQNGGEHYNSPLHF. In nucleotides, the CDR3 is TGTGCCACCCAAAACGGAGGGGAACACTATAATTCACCCCTCCACTTT. The rearrangement uses TRBV10-3 and TRBJ1-6; a weak D match, TRBD1 (5 bases). Germline V gives CDR1 ENHRY, CDR2 SYGVKD. Trimming took off 10 bases at V and 3 bases at J, with 19 bases between the two ends. The CDR3 consists of 16 residues.

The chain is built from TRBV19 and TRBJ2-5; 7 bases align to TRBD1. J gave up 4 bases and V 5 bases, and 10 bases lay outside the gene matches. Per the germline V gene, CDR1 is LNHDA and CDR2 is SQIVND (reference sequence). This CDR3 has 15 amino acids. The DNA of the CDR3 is TGTGCCAGTAGTCCCTCACAGGGGTTGGGAGAGACCCAGTACTTC. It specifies CASSPSQGLGETQYF.